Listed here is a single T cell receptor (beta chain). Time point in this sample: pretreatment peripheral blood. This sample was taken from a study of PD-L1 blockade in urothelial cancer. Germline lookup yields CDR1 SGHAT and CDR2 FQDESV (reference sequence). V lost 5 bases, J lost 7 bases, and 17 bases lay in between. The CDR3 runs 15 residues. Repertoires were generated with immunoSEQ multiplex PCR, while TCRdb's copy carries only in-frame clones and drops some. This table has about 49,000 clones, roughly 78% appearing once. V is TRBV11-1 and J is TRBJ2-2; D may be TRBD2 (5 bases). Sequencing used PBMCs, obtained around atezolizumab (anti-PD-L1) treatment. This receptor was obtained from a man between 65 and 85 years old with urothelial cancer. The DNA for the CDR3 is TGTGCCAGCAGCATAAACCCCGCCGGAGGCGGGGAGCTGTTTTTT. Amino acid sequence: CASSINPAGGGELFF.